The T cell receptor beta chain described here comes from a study of quantifying T cell responses using KT2 cells. Study-wide context: RNA was reverse transcribed with TCR alpha and beta constant-region primers.

Findings and caveats of the study: Detection of KT2 sequences held at the lowest tested level, about one cell per 100,000 PBMC.

This CDR3 is 15 amino acids long. Germline V lookup: CDR1 DFQATT, CDR2 SNEGSKA (reference sequence). V lost 6 bases, J lost 1 base, and 16 bases lay in between. An oligo carrying a UMI was ligated to the cDNA 3' end. The first PCR ran roughly 4 cycles with an equimolar RC1.1 and RC1.2 beta primer mix. From the second PCR onward, TCR alpha and beta chains were processed separately. TCRdb redid the calling of the UMI-ligation and nested PCR reads with MiXCR, one entry per CDR3 protein. This repertoire shows more than 55,000 distinct CDR3 sequences, about 12% found once; its top ten account for about 9.4%. This clonotype was counted only a few times. What it binds is not known.

This clonotype was sampled from a human donor. The sample taken for sequencing was PBMCs spiked with cells of the T cell clone KT2. The chain combines TRBV20-1 with TRBJ1-3, with D uncertain. This chain's CDR3 is CSAPQEGDSGNTIYF. CDR3 bases: TGCAGTGCACCCCAGGAGGGCGATTCTGGAAACACCATATATTTT.